The rows below give T cell receptor beta chains drawn from one sample of a study of T cell repertoires in cytomegalovirus infection. Their recognized antigens are unknown. Each CDR3 protein is one row after TCRdb ran MiXCR on the reads. The sample includes some 500,000 distinct CDR3 sequences, 33% of them seen just once. Sample: cultured PBMCs, taken from culture after CMV antigen stimulation. All receptors come from a human donor in good health (CMV status not recorded). Some clones in this sample may be carry-over from other donors' samples. The CDR3 runs from the conserved cysteine through the conserved F or W. D genes are given only for firm matches. Clone size, where shown, is once, few, many, or a class for clones that have expanded.

J,V,size,D,DNA,CDR3
TRBJ2-7,TRBV28,NA,NA,TGTGCCAGCAGTTTGCAGGGGAAGGCCTACGAGCAGTACTTC,CASSLQGKAYEQYF
TRBJ2-3,TRBV20-1,NA,TRBD2,TGCAGTGCGACTAGCGGCCCGATCACAGATACGCAGTATTTT,CSATSGPITDTQYF
TRBJ2-1,TRBV6-5,few,TRBD2,TGTGCCAGCAGTTTGACTAGCGGGAGGTGGGACAATGAGCAGTTCTTC,CASSLTSGRWDNEQFF
TRBJ2-4,TRBV12-3/TRBV12-4,few,NA,TGTGCCAGCAGTTTGCACGGTCAAAACATTCAGTACTTC,CASSLHGQNIQYF
TRBJ1-2,TRBV12-3/TRBV12-4,few,TRBD1,TGTGCCAGCAGGGAGGGACAGAACTATGGCTACACCTTC,CASREGQNYGYTF
TRBJ2-2,TRBV7-6,few,NA,TGTGCCAGCAGCTTAGCGCGCGTAGGGAACACCGGGGAGCTGTTTTTT,CASSLARVGNTGELFF
TRBJ2-1,TRBV12-3/TRBV12-4,NA,TRBD2,TGTGCCAGCAGCCTTGTACTAGCGAGCAATGAGCAGTTCTTC,CASSLVLASNEQFF
TRBJ1-1,TRBV28,NA,NA,TGTGCCAGCAGTTTATTGTTATTGGAGGGGGGAGCTTTCTTT,CASSLLLLEGGAFF
TRBJ1-3,TRBV7-2,many,NA,TGTGCCAGCAGCTTAGGAGTACTCGGCTCTGGAAACACCATATATTTT,CASSLGVLGSGNTIYF
TRBJ2-3,TRBV27,few,NA,TGTGCCAGCAGTTCGGGCCTCCCTCGAGGGACAGATACGCAGTATTTT,CASSSGLPRGTDTQYF
TRBJ2-2,TRBV11-2,few,NA,TGTGCCAGCAGTACATATATTTACAGATACACCGGGGAGCTGTTTTTT,CASSTYIYRYTGELFF
TRBJ2-1,TRBV5-5,NA,TRBD2,TGTGCCAGCAGCTCCGGGACTAGCGGGAGGGGGTACAATGAGCAGTTCTTC,CASSSGTSGRGYNEQFF
TRBJ2-7,TRBV7-8,few,NA,TGTGCCAGCAGCTTTGGCTCCGAGCAGTACTTC,CASSFGSEQYF
TRBJ1-5,TRBV6-6,few,NA,TGTGCCAGCAGTTACGGGTGGCCCCAGCATTTT,CASSYGWPQHF
TRBJ2-2,TRBV11-2,NA,TRBD2,TGTGCCAGCAGCTTCAGACTAGCGGGGAACACCGGGGAGCTGTTTTTT,CASSFRLAGNTGELFF
TRBJ2-1,TRBV9,few,NA,TGTGCCAGCAGCGTATCCCCTGGTCCAGACAATGAGCAGTTCTTC,CASSVSPGPDNEQFF
TRBJ1-4,TRBV4-1,NA,NA,TGCGCCAGCAGCCAAGAAGGGCAGGGAGAGGGAAAACTGTTTTTT,CASSQEGQGEGKLFF
TRBJ1-4,TRBV25-1,NA,NA,TGTGCCAGCAGTGTAGGCGGTTTTGCAACTAATGAAAAACTGTTTTTT,CASSVGGFATNEKLFF
TRBJ2-1,TRBV7-2,many,TRBD2,TGTGCCAGCAGCTTAGCTCTGGCTAGCGGGAGGGCCGCTGAGCAGTTCTTC,CASSLALASGRAAEQFF
TRBJ1-4,TRBV2,few,TRBD1,TGTGCCAGCAGTAACAGGGGCAGCGCTAATGAAAAACTGTTTTTT,CASSNRGSANEKLFF
TRBJ2-6,TRBV6-1,NA,TRBD1,TGTGCCAGCAGTTCACAGGGGAGATCTGGGGCCAACGTCCTGACTTTC,CASSSQGRSGANVLTF
TRBJ2-3,TRBV24-1,few,TRBD2,TGTGCCACCAGTGTAGGCGGGACTAGGGTTGTAGATACGCAGTATTTT,CATSVGGTRVVDTQYF
TRBJ2-7,TRBV20-1,NA,NA,TGCAGTGCTAGAGGCGGGGAAAAACACTACGAGCAGTACTTC,CSARGGEKHYEQYF
TRBJ2-5,TRBV6-5,NA,TRBD2,TGTGCCAGCAGGCTACTAGCGGTGGGGCGGGAGACCCAGTACTTC,CASRLLAVGRETQYF
TRBJ2-1,TRBV27,NA,TRBD2,TGTGCCAGCAGTCTTTTGACTAGCGGGAGGGCCAATGAGCAGTTCTTC,CASSLLTSGRANEQFF
TRBJ2-5,TRBV25-1,NA,NA,TGTGCCAGCAGTGGACCGGCCACCCAGTACTTC,CASSGPATQYF
TRBJ2-5,TRBV6-8,NA,TRBD1,TGTGCCAGCAGTCCAGCCGGGACAGGGGACGAGACCCAGTACTTC,CASSPAGTGDETQYF
TRBJ2-2,TRBV27,NA,NA,TGTGCCAGCGGCAGATGGGGAAGGGGAACCGGGGAGCTGTTTTTT,CASGRWGRGTGELFF
TRBJ1-5,TRBV5-1,NA,TRBD1,TGCGCCAGCAGCTTGGAGGGGGCGGGGGCCGGGCAGCCCCAGCATTTT,CASSLEGAGAGQPQHF
TRBJ2-1,TRBV19,NA,TRBD1,TGTGCCAGTATGGGACAGGGGGGACATGAGCAGTTCTTC,CASMGQGGHEQFF
TRBJ2-7,TRBV15,NA,TRBD2,TGTGCCACCAGCGGGGGACTAGCGGGACGTTCCTACGAGCAGTACTTC,CATSGGLAGRSYEQYF
TRBJ2-3,TRBV7-3,few,NA,TGTGCCAGCAGCTTAACAGGCGGGGTACGCACAGATACGCAGTATTTT,CASSLTGGVRTDTQYF
TRBJ1-5,TRBV6-2/TRBV6-3,few,TRBD1,TGTGCCAGCGGGGGCAGGGGGCTTCAGCCCCAGCATTTT,CASGGRGLQPQHF
TRBJ2-5,TRBV2,NA,NA,TGTGCCAGCAGTCCTACTTGGTCCGAGACCCAGTACTTC,CASSPTWSETQYF
TRBJ1-1,TRBV15,many,NA,TGTGCCACCAGCAGTGGGGCGGGGGGGGTGGACACTGAAGCTTTCTTT,CATSSGAGGVDTEAFF
TRBJ2-1,TRBV7-3,NA,TRBD2,TGTGCCAGCAGCACGAGCGGGATAGTAGAGTTTGAGCAGTTCTTC,CASSTSGIVEFEQFF
TRBJ1-1,TRBV7-6,NA,NA,TGTGCCAGCAGCACTCGGGGAGGACTGAACACTGAAGCTTTCTTT,CASSTRGGLNTEAFF
TRBJ1-5,TRBV6-2/TRBV6-3,NA,NA,TGTGCCAGCAGTCCCGTGGGGATGAGCAATCAGCCCCAGCATTTT,CASSPVGMSNQPQHF
TRBJ1-3,TRBV29-1,NA,NA,TGCAGCGTTGAAGACATCCTCTCTGGAAACACCATATATTTT,CSVEDILSGNTIYF
TRBJ2-2,TRBV6-2/TRBV6-3,NA,NA,TGTGCCAGCAGTTACTCGAGGACATCCTACACCGGGGAGCTGTTTTTT,CASSYSRTSYTGELFF
TRBJ2-7,TRBV6-1,NA,NA,TGTGCCAGCACTCACGGTGGGGTCGCCGAGCAGTACTTC,CASTHGGVAEQYF
TRBJ2-2,TRBV5-5,NA,TRBD2,TGTGCCAGCAGCTTTATTCCTAGCGGGAGGGACACCGGGGAGCTGTTTTTT,CASSFIPSGRDTGELFF
TRBJ1-5,TRBV7-6,few,NA,TGTGCCAGCAGCTTACTAAACGATGGAGGGCCCCAGCATTTT,CASSLLNDGGPQHF
TRBJ2-7,TRBV4-1,NA,TRBD1,TGCGCCAGCAGCCAACCCCGAGGGGGCGAAATCACCTACGAGCAGTACTTC,CASSQPRGGEITYEQYF
TRBJ2-7,TRBV12-3/TRBV12-4,NA,NA,TGTGCCAGCAGTTATCGGAGAGATACCACCTACGAGCAGTACTTC,CASSYRRDTTYEQYF
TRBJ1-4,TRBV7-9,few,NA,TGTGCCAGCACCCTTGCGCGATCGGGGACTAATGAAAAACTGTTTTTT,CASTLARSGTNEKLFF
TRBJ2-6,TRBV4-1,NA,NA,TGCGCCAGCGCCGCAGGACACCCTGGGGCCAACGTCCTGACTTTC,CASAAGHPGANVLTF
TRBJ1-5,TRBV19,NA,NA,TGTGCCAGTCACGGGAATTCCAATCAGCCCCAGCATTTT,CASHGNSNQPQHF
TRBJ1-2,TRBV6-2/TRBV6-3,few,NA,TGTGCCAGCAGCCCTAACCGGGACAATGGCTACACCTTC,CASSPNRDNGYTF
TRBJ2-1,TRBV5-6,few,NA,TGTGCCAGCAGGACACCGGCTAGCCGAAATGAGCAGTTCTTC,CASRTPASRNEQFF
TRBJ2-1,TRBV7-2,few,TRBD2,TGTGCCAGCGCCCGGGAGGGCCGAGTTCTAGCCGGCAATGAGCAGTTCTTC,CASAREGRVLAGNEQFF
TRBJ2-3,TRBV24-1,NA,NA,TGTGCCACCGGCATGAGGGGAGCAGATACGCAGTATTTT,CATGMRGADTQYF
TRBJ2-7,TRBV5-4,once,TRBD2,TGTGCCAGCAGCTTAAAGCGGGAGGGCCACTACGAGCAGTACTTC,CASSLKREGHYEQYF
TRBJ2-1,TRBV20-1,few,NA,TGCAGTGCTGGAAAGGGCAGCGGGTCCTACAATGAGCAGTTCTTC,CSAGKGSGSYNEQFF
TRBJ1-3,TRBV11-2,NA,NA,TGTGCCAGCAGCCCCGAGGGGGTTTCTGGAAACACCATATATTTT,CASSPEGVSGNTIYF
TRBJ2-1,TRBV18,few,TRBD1,TGTGCCAGCTCACCGGACAGGGCCTACAATGAGCAGTTCTTC,CASSPDRAYNEQFF
TRBJ2-1,TRBV5-1,NA,TRBD2,TGCGCCAGCAGCTTAGTAGCGGGAGTGCTGTCTGGTGAGCAGTTCTTC,CASSLVAGVLSGEQFF